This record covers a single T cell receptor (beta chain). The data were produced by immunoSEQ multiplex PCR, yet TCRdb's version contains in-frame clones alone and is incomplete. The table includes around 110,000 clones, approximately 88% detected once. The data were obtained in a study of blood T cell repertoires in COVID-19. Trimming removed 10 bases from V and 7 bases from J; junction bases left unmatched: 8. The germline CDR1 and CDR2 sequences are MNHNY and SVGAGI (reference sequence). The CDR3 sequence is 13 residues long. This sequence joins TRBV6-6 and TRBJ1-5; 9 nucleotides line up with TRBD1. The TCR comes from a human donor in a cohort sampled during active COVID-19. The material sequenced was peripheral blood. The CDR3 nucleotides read TGTGCCACCTCGACAGGGGGAAAACAGCCCCAGCATTTT. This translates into CATSTGGKQPQHF.